This TCR beta chain was identified during a study of human T cells and chemical hapten exposure. Study context: It was small differences in pooled library volume that mainly caused per-sample TCR yields to vary.

Attachment of unique molecular identifiers to individual cDNA molecules was performed in the library. TCRdb itself ran the RACE reads through MiXCR, one entry per CDR3 protein. The sample includes 60,000 to 80,000 distinct CDR3 sequences, around 30% of them seen just once. There are 11 residues in the CDR3. Trimming stripped 3 bases from V and 5 bases from J, with 5 bases between. Noted time point: patch test 1, 2 weeks after DPC sensitization. Treatment here: therapeutic diphenylcyclopropenone sensitization with weekly scalp DPC. This specimen consisted of whole blood, obtained in connection with sensitization to the hapten diphenylcyclopropenone (DPC). This sequence originates from a man in his forties or fifties with alopecia areata. Some clones in this sample may be carry-over from other donors' samples. V gene TRBV12-3 or TRBV12-4 combines with J gene TRBJ2-7, with D unclear. CDR3 in DNA: TGTGCCAGCAGTTTCCGGGACGAGCAGTACTTC. It yields the protein CASSFRDEQYF.